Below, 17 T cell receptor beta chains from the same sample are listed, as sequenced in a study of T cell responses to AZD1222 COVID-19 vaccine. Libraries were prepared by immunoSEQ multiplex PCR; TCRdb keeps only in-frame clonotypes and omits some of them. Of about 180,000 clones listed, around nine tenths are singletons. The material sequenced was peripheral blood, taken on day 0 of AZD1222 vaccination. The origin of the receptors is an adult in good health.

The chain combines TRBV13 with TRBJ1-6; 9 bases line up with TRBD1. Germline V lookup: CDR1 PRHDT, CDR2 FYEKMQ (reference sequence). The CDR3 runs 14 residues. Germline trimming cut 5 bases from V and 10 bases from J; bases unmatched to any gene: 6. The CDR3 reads CASSLNRGRSPLHF. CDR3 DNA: TGTGCCAGCAGCCTAAACAGGGGGCGCTCACCCCTCCACTTT.

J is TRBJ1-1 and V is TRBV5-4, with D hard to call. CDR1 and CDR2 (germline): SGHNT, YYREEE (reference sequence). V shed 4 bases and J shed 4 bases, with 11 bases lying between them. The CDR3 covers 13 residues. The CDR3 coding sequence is TGTGCCAGCAGCCCGACGGTGGTCACTGAAGCTTTCTTT. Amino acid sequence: CASSPTVVTEAFF.

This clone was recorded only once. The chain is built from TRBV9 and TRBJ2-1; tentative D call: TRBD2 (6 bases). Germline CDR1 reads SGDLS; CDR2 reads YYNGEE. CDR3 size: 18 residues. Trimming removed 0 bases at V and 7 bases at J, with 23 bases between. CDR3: CASSVALEDVSGQNEQFF. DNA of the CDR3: TGTGCCAGCAGCGTAGCCCTAGAGGATGTTAGCGGTCAAAATGAGCAGTTCTTC.

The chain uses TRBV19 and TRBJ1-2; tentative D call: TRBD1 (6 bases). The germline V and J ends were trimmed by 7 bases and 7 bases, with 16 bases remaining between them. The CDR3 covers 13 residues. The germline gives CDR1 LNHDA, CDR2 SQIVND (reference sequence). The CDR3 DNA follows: TGTGCCAGTAAAGAGGCGGCCAGGGGTGGCTACACCTTC. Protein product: CASKEAARGGYTF.

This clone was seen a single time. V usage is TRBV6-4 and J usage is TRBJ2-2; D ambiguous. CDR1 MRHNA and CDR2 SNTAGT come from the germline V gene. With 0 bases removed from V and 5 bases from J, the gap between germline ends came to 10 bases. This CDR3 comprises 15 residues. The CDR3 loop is CASSDSAGWTGELFF. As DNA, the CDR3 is TGTGCCAGCAGTGACTCGGCAGGTTGGACCGGGGAGCTGTTTTTT.

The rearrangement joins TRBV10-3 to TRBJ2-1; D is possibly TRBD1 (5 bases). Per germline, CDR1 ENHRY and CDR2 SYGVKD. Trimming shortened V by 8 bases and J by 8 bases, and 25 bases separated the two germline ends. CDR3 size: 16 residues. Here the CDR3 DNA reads TGTGCCATCGGCCCCACCGGATCCCCTCCAGGGCATGAGCAGTTCTTC. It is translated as CAIGPTGSPPGHEQFF.

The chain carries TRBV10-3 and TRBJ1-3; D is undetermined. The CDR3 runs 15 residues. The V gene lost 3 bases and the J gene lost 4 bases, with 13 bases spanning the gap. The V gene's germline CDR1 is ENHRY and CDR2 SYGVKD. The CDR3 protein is CAISEIGYTGNTIYF. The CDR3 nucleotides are TGTGCCATCAGTGAAATCGGTTACACGGGAAACACCATATATTTT.

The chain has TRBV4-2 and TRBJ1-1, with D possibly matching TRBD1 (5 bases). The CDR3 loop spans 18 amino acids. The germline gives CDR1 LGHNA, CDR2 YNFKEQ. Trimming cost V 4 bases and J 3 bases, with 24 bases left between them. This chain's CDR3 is CASSLPQDVVGVDTEAFF. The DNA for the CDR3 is TGTGCCAGCAGCCTCCCACAGGATGTTGTAGGAGTCGACACTGAAGCTTTCTTT.

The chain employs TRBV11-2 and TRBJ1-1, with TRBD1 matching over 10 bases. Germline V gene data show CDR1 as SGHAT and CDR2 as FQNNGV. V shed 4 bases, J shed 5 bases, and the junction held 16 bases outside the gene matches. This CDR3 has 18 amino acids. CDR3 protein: CASSYTGGTGVEKTEAFF. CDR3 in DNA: TGTGCCAGCAGCTACACGGGGGGGACAGGGGTTGAAAAAACTGAAGCTTTCTTT.

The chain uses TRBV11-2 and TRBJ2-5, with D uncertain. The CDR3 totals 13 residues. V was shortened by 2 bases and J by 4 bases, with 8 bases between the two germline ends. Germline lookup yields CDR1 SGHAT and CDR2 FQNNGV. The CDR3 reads CASSLRRRETQYF. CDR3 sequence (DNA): TGTGCCAGCAGCTTACGCAGGCGAGAGACCCAGTACTTC.

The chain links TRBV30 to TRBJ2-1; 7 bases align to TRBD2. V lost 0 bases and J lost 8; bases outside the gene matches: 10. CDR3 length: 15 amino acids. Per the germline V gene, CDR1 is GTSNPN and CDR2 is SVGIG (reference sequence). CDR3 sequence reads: CAWSVMAGVRDEQFF. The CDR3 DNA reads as TGTGCCTGGAGTGTAATGGCGGGAGTCCGGGATGAGCAGTTCTTC. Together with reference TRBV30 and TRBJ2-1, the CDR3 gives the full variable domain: SQTIHQWPATLVQPVGSPLSLECTVEGTSNPNLYWYRQAAGRGLQLLFYSVGIGQISSEVPQNLSASRPQDRQFILSSKKLLLSDSGFYLCAWSVMAGVRDEQFFGPGTRLTVL.

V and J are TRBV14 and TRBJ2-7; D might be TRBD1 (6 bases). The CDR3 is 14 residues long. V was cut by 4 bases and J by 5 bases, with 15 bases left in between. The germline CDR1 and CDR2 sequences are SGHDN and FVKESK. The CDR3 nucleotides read TGTGCCAGCAGCCCCTATTTACAGGGCCACGAGCAGTACTTC. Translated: CASSPYLQGHEQYF.

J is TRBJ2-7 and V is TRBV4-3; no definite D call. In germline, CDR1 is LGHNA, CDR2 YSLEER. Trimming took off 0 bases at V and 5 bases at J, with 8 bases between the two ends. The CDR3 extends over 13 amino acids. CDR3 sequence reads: CASSQDGVNEQYF. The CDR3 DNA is TGCGCCAGCAGCCAAGATGGGGTGAACGAGCAGTACTTC.

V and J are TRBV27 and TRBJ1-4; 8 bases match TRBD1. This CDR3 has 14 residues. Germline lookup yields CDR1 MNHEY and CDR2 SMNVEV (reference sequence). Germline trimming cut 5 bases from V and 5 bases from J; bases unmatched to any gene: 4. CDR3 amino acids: CASSLGDRNEKLFF. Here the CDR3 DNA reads TGTGCCAGCAGTCTAGGGGACAGGAATGAAAAACTGTTTTTT. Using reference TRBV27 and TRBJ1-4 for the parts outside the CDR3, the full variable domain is EAQVTQNPRYLITVTGKKLTVTCSQNMNHEYMSWYRQDPGLGLRQIYYSMNVEVTDKGDVPEGYKVSRKEKRNFPLILESPSPNQTSLYFCASSLGDRNEKLFFGSGTQLSVL.

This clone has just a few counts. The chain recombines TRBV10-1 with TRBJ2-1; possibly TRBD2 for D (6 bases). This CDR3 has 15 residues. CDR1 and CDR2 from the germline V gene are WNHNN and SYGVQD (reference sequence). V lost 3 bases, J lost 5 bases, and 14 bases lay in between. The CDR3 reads CASSETGRYDNEQFF. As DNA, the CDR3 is TGCGCCAGCAGTGAAACGGGGAGGTATGACAATGAGCAGTTCTTC.

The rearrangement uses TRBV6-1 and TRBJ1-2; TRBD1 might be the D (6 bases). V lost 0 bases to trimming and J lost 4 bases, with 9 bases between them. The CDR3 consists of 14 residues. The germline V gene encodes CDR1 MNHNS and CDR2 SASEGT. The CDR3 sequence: CASSEAGASYGYTF. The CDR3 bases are TGTGCCAGCAGTGAAGCGGGGGCTTCCTATGGCTACACCTTC.

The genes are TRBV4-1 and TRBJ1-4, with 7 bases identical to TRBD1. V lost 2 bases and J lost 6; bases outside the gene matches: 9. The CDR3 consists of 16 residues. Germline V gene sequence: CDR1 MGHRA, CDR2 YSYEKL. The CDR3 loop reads CASSQLEGQVYEKLFF. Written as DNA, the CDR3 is TGCGCCAGCAGCCAATTGGAAGGACAGGTATATGAAAAACTGTTTTTT.